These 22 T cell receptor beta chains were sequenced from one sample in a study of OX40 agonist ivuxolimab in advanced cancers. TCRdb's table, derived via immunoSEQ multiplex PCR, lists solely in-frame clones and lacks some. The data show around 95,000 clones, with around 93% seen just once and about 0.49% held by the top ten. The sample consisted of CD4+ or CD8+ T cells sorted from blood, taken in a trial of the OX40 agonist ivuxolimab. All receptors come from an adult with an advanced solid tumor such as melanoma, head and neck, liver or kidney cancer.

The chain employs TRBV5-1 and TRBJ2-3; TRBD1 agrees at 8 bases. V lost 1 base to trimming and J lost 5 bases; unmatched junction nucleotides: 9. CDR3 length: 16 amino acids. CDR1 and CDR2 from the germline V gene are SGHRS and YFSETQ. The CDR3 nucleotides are TGCGCCAGCAGCTTGTGGAGCCAGGGGGCGGGAGATACGCAGTATTTT. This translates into CASSLWSQGAGDTQYF.

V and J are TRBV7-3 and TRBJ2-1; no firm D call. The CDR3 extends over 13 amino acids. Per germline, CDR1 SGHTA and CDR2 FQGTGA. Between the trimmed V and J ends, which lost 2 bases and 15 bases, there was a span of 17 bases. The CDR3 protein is CASSLRASEETFF. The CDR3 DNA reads TGTGCCAGCAGCTTACGGGCCTCCGAGGAAACGTTCTTC.

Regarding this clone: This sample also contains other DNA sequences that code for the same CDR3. The CDR3 loop is CASSVRGGEKLFF. CDR3 coding DNA: TGTGCCAGCAGTGTACGGGGTGGTGAAAAACTGTTTTTT. The chain couples TRBV2 to TRBJ1-4, with no clear D. The CDR3 spans 13 residues. Trimming took 4 bases from V and 7 from J, leaving 10 bases between them. From germline, CDR1 is SNHLY and CDR2 FYNNEI.

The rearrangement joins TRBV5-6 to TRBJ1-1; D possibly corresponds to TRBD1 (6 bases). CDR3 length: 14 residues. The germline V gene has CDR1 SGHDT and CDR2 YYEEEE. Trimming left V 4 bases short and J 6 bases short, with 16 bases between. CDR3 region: CASSKGQIRAEAFF. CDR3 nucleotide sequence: TGTGCCAGCAGCAAGGGACAAATAAGGGCTGAAGCTTTCTTT. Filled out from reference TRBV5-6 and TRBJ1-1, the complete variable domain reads DAGVTQSPTHLIKTRGQQVTLRCSPKSGHDTVSWYQQALGQGPQFIFQYYEEEERQRGNFPDRFSGHQFPNYSSELNVNALLLGDSALYLCASSKGQIRAEAFFGQGTRLTVV.

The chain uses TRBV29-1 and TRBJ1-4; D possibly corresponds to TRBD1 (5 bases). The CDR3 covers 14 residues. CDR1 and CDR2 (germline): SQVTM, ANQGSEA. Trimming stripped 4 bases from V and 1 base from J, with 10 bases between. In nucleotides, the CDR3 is TGCAGCGTTGTCGGGGGGGTAACTAATGAAAAACTGTTTTTT. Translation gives CSVVGGVTNEKLFF.

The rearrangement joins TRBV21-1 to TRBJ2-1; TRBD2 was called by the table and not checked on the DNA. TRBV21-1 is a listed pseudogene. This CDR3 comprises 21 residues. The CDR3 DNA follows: TGTGCCAGCAGCAGAAGGGACCGGGGGACTAGCGGGAGATCGACTGGTGGTGAGCAGTTCTTC. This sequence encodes CASSRRDRGTSGRSTGGEQFF.

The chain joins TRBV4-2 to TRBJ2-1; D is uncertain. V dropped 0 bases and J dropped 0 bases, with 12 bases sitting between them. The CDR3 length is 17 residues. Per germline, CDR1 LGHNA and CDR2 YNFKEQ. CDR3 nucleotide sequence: TGTGCCAGCAGCCAAGAGGTTAGAAGGTACTCCTACAATGAGCAGTTCTTC. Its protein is CASSQEVRRYSYNEQFF.

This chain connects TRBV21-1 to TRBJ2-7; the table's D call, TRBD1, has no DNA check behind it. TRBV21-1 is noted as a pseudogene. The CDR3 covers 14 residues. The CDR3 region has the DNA TGTGCCAGCAGCACGACAGGGGGCGGTTACGAGCAGTACTTC. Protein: CASSTTGGGYEQYF.

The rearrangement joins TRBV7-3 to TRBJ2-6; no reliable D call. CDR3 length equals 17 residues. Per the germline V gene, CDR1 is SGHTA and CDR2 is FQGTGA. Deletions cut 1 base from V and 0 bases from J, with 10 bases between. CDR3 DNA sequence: TGTGCCAGCAGCTTAAATAGTGGTGGCTCTGGGGCCAACGTCCTGACTTTC. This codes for CASSLNSGGSGANVLTF.

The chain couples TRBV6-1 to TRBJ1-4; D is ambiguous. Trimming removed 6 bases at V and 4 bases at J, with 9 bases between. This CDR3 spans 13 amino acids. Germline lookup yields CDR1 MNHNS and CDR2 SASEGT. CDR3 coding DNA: TGTGCCAGCAGCACGGACTATAATGAAAAACTGTTTTTT. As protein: CASSTDYNEKLFF.

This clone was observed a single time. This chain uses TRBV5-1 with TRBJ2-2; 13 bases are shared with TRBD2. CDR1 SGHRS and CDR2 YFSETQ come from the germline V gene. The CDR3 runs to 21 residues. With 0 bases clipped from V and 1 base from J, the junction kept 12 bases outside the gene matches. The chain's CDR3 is CASSLGHPGLAGLGNTGELFF. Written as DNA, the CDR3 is TGCGCCAGCAGCTTGGGTCATCCGGGACTAGCGGGGCTTGGGAACACCGGGGAGCTGTTTTTT.

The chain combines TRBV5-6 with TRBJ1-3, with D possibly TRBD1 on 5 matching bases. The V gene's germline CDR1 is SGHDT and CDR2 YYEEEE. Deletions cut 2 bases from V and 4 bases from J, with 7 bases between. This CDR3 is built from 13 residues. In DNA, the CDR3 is TGTGCCAGCAGCTTAGGGGCCGGAAACACCATATATTTT. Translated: CASSLGAGNTIYF.

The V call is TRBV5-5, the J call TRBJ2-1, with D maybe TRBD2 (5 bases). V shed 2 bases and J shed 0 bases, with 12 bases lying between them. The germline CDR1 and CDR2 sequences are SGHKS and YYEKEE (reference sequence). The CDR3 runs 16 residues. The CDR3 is CASSLGIGSSYNEQFF. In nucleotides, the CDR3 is TGTGCCAGCAGCTTAGGAATAGGGAGCTCCTACAATGAGCAGTTCTTC.

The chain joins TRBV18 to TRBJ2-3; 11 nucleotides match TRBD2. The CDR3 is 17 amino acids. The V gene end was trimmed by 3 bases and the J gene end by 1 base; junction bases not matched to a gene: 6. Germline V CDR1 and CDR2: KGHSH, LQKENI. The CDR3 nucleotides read TGTGCCAGCTCACCCACTAGCGGGAGTGGGGGCACAGATACGCAGTATTTT. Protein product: CASSPTSGSGGTDTQYF. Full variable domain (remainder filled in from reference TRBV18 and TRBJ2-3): NAGVMQNPRHLVRRRGQEARLRCSPMKGHSHVYWYRQLPEEGLKFMVYLQKENIIDESGMPKERFSAEFPKEGPSILRIQQVVRGDSAAYFCASSPTSGSGGTDTQYFGPGTRLTVL.

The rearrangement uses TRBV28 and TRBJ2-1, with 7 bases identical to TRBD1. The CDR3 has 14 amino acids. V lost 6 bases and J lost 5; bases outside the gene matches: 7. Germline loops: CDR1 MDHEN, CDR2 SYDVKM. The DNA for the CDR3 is TGTGCCAGCAGCACCGGGACAGACGACAATGAGCAGTTCTTC. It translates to CASSTGTDDNEQFF.

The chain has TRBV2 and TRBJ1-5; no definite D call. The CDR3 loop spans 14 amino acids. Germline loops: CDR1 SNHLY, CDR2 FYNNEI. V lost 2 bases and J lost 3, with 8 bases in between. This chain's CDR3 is CASSEYGLNQPQHF. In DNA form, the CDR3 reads TGTGCCAGCAGTGAATATGGCCTCAATCAGCCCCAGCATTTT.

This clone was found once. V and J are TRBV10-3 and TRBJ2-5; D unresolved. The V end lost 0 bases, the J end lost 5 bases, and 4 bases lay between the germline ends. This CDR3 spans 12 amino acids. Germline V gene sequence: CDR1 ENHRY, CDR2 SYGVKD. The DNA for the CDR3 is TGTGCCATCAGTGAGTCGGGGGAGACCCAGTACTTC. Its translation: CAISESGETQYF.

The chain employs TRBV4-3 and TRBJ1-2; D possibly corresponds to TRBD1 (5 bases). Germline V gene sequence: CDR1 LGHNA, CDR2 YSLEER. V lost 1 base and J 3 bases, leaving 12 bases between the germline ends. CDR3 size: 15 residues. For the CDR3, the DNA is TGCGCCAGCAGCCAAGCGTTAACAGGTTACTATGGCTACACCTTC. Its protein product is CASSQALTGYYGYTF.

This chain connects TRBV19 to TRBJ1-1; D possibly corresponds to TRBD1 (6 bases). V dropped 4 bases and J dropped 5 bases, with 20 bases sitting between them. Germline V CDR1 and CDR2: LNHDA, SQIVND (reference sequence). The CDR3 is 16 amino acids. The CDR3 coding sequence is TGTGCCAGTAGTACCCCCCAGGCAGGGGAAAAGACTGAAGCTTTCTTT. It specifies CASSTPQAGEKTEAFF.

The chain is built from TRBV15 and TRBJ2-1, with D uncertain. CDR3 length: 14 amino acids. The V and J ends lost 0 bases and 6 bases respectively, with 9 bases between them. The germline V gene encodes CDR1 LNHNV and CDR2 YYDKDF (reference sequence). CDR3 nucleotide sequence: TGTGCCACCAGCAGAGATCCTGGATTCAATGAGCAGTTCTTC. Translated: CATSRDPGFNEQFF.

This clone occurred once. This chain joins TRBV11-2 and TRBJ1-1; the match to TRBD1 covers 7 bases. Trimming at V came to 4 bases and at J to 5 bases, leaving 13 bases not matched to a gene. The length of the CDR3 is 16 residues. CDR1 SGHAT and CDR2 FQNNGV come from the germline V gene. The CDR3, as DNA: TGTGCCAGCAGCTCGTTTGACAGGGTATTTCGGACTGAAGCTTTCTTT. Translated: CASSSFDRVFRTEAFF.

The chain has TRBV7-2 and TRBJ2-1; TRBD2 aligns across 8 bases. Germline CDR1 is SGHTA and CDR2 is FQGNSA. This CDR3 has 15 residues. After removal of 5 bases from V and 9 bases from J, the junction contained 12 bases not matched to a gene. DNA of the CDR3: TGTGCCAGCAGCCCGCAGACTAGCGAGCGGGGTGAGCAGTTCTTC. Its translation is CASSPQTSERGEQFF.